One and the same sample provided the 32 T cell receptor beta chains below, sequenced in a study of blood T cells in healthy people across ages. A J-beta primer mix and a sample-barcoded 5' primer were used in a second PCR of about 7 to 11 cycles. TCRdb analysed the 5' RACE reads with MiXCR anew, one entry per CDR3 protein. The sample shows some 1.6 million distinct CDR3 sequences, about 31% of them seen only once. Sequenced material: blood. The source is a woman between 25 and 40 years old in good health.

The chain employs TRBV5-6 and TRBJ2-1; D not resolved. Germline loops: CDR1 SGHDT, CDR2 YYEEEE. V lost 5 bases, J lost 0 bases, and 12 bases lay in between. The CDR3 contains 15 residues. DNA of the CDR3: TGTGCCAGCAGGGAACTAAAGAGCTCCTACAATGAGCAGTTCTTC. This gives the protein CASRELKSSYNEQFF.

This clonotype was recorded at least ten times. The rearrangement uses TRBV6-5 and TRBJ2-1; D tentatively fits TRBD1 or TRBD2 (5 bases each). V was shortened by 5 bases and J by 3 bases, with 17 bases between the two germline ends. There are 16 residues in the CDR3. CDR1 MNHEY and CDR2 SVGAGI come from the germline V gene. The CDR3 spells CASSSRVGVNYNEQFF. The CDR3 DNA reads as TGTGCCAGCAGTAGCAGGGTGGGGGTCAACTACAATGAGCAGTTCTTC.

This clonotype came up a few times. The chain combines TRBV16 with TRBJ1-1; the D gene is possibly TRBD1 (5 bases). The CDR3 is 13 amino acids. V lost 2 bases to trimming and J lost 5 bases, with 9 bases between them. Germline V gene data show CDR1 as KGHSY and CDR2 as FQNENV. CDR3 protein: CASSQLSGTEAFF. The CDR3 DNA follows: TGTGCCAGCAGCCAACTATCAGGGACTGAAGCTTTCTTT.

The V and J genes are TRBV4-2 and TRBJ2-5; 7 nucleotides match TRBD1. This CDR3 region has 14 residues. V lost 4 bases, J lost 3 bases, and 5 bases stayed unmatched. Germline loops: CDR1 LGHNA, CDR2 YNFKEQ. The DNA of the CDR3 is TGTGCCAGCAGCCGAGCCGGGACAGAAGAGACCCAGTACTTC. This translates into CASSRAGTEETQYF.

The gene calls are TRBV2 and TRBJ1-1; unclear D gene. V shed 7 bases and J shed 0 bases, with 15 bases lying between them. The CDR3 loop spans 15 amino acids. Germline values: CDR1 SNHLY, CDR2 FYNNEI. The CDR3 DNA is TGTGCCAGCAAGGTTCAGACGGCTTTGAACACTGAAGCTTTCTTT. Protein sequence: CASKVQTALNTEAFF.

This clonotype was detected a few times. The rearrangement joins TRBV28 to TRBJ2-5; 7 nucleotides agree with TRBD2. The CDR3 sequence is 15 residues long. The germline CDR1 and CDR2 sequences are MDHEN and SYDVKM. Unmatched junction bases numbered 14, after V lost 8 bases and J lost 5 bases. CDR3 sequence reads: CASSSRGRGLETQYF. The CDR3 nucleotides read TGTGCCAGCTCCTCAAGAGGGCGGGGGTTGGAGACCCAGTACTTC.

This chain uses TRBV24-1 with TRBJ2-3; D not resolved. The CDR3 extends over 16 amino acids. V lost 4 bases to trimming and J lost 2 bases, with 15 bases between them. CDR1 is KGHDR and CDR2 is SFDVKD in the germline V gene. CDR3 DNA sequence: TGTGCCACCAGTGACTCTAAAACTACCTACACAGATACGCAGTATTTT. Encoded protein: CATSDSKTTYTDTQYF.

This clonotype was picked up a small number of times. V gene TRBV20-1 combines with J gene TRBJ2-1; D uncertain. Trimming pared 0 bases from V and 10 bases from J, leaving 10 bases between. The CDR3 is 12 residues long. The germline gives CDR1 DFQATT, CDR2 SNEGSKA (reference sequence). The CDR3, as DNA: TGCAGTGCTAGAGATGATGGCGCCGAGCAGTTCTTC. Residues: CSARDDGAEQFF.

The chain links TRBV2 to TRBJ1-1; D not certain. The germline gives CDR1 SNHLY, CDR2 FYNNEI. V was cut by 6 bases and J by 4 bases, with 12 bases left in between. This CDR3 has 13 residues. CDR3 loop: CASSQGPFTEAFF. As DNA, the CDR3 is TGTGCCAGCAGCCAAGGGCCGTTCACTGAAGCTTTCTTT.

The chain employs TRBV12-3 or TRBV12-4 and TRBJ2-3; D gene ambiguous. CDR3 length: 15 amino acids. The ends were cut back, 2 bases at V and 3 bases at J, with 12 bases in the middle. This chain's CDR3 is CASSLRVGITDTQYF. The CDR3 DNA reads as TGTGCCAGCAGTTTACGCGTGGGAATTACAGATACGCAGTATTTT.

This chain connects TRBV4-1 to TRBJ2-7; 9 nucleotides align to TRBD1. CDR3 length equals 15 residues. CDR1 and CDR2 (germline): MGHRA, YSYEKL. The junction had 7 bases not matched to a gene; V was cut back by 1 base and J by 6 bases. CDR3 sequence: CASSQGTGGFGEQYF. The CDR3 DNA reads as TGCGCCAGCAGCCAAGGAACAGGGGGCTTCGGCGAGCAGTACTTC.

This clonotype was counted many times. The rearrangement uses TRBV18 and TRBJ2-7, with unresolved D. In germline, CDR1 is KGHSH, CDR2 LQKENI. The CDR3 is made up of 12 amino acids. V shed 8 bases and J shed 3 bases, with 11 bases lying between them. DNA of the CDR3: TGTGCCAGCAGTCCAACCCTCTACGAGCAGTACTTC. Its translation: CASSPTLYEQYF.

This sequence joins TRBV20-1 and TRBJ2-5, with D maybe TRBD2 (5 bases). Trimming removed 0 bases at V and 4 bases at J, with 12 bases between. Per the germline V gene, CDR1 is DFQATT and CDR2 is SNEGSKA (reference sequence). This CDR3 spans 14 amino acids. The CDR3 nucleotides read TGCAGTGCTAGAGATGGGTCCCGGGGAGAGACCCAGTACTTC. Its protein product is CSARDGSRGETQYF.

This clonotype has a handful of counts. The chain joins TRBV4-1 to TRBJ2-1, with D possibly TRBD1 on 5 matching bases. This CDR3 contains 17 residues. Germline V gene sequence: CDR1 MGHRA, CDR2 YSYEKL. Trimming shortened V by 0 bases and J by 5 bases, and 17 bases separated the two germline ends. DNA for the CDR3: TGCGCCAGCAGCCAAGATCTGGGCAGGGTCAGGGACAATGAGCAGTTCTTC. Protein sequence: CASSQDLGRVRDNEQFF.

This clonotype was seen more than once but under ten times. The chain carries TRBV20-1 and TRBJ1-2; 11 nucleotides agree with TRBD1. Per germline, CDR1 DFQATT and CDR2 SNEGSKA (reference sequence). The CDR3 extends over 14 amino acids. J was trimmed by 12 bases and V by 6 bases; bases with no gene match: 15. CDR3 DNA sequence: TGCAGTGCGGCGGATCCCGGGACAGGGGGGGAAGACACCTTC. Protein: CSAADPGTGGEDTF.

With respect to this clonotype: The junction does not match germline at one end; this may be a read error. The chain's CDR3 is CASSPRGVSNQPQHF. The DNA of the CDR3 is TGTGCCAGCAGCCCCAGGGGAGTTAGCAATCAGCCCCAGCACTTT. The V call is TRBV6-1, the J call TRBJ1-5; D may be TRBD1 (6 bases). Germline V gene lookup returns CDR1 MNHNS and CDR2 SASEGT. The CDR3 is 15 residues long.

This chain uses TRBV20-1 with TRBJ2-7; 8 bases map to TRBD2. The CDR3 totals 14 residues. With 1 base clipped from V and 3 bases from J, the junction kept 5 bases outside the gene matches. Germline assignment: CDR1 DFQATT and CDR2 SNEGSKA (reference sequence). The CDR3 spells CSARGPGGDYEQYF. As DNA, the CDR3 is TGCAGTGCTAGAGGACCCGGGGGGGACTACGAGCAGTACTTC.

The V and J genes are TRBV7-9 and TRBJ1-1; weak D call: TRBD1 (6 bases). Deletions cut 2 bases from V and 0 bases from J, with 16 bases between. CDR3 length: 17 residues. From germline, CDR1 is SEHNR and CDR2 FQNEAQ (reference sequence). In DNA form, the CDR3 reads TGTGCCAGCAGCTTATTATACAGGGAAGGGATGAACACTGAAGCTTTCTTT. Translated, it gives CASSLLYREGMNTEAFF.

This sequence joins TRBV5-1 and TRBJ1-5; D is unresolved. V shed 1 base and J shed 6 bases, with 11 bases lying between them. Per the germline V gene, CDR1 is SGHRS and CDR2 is YFSETQ. The CDR3 spans 14 residues. The CDR3 here is CASSLSGDSQPQHF. The CDR3 DNA reads TGCGCCAGCAGCTTGTCAGGTGATAGTCAGCCCCAGCATTTT.

This clonotype was counted many times. The rearrangement uses TRBV7-6 and TRBJ2-7; D gene ambiguous. The CDR3 contains 13 residues. Germline V gene lookup returns CDR1 SGHVS and CDR2 FNYEAQ. Trimming stripped 3 bases from V and 0 bases from J, with 6 bases between. The CDR3 sequence is CASSFPHSYEQYF. The CDR3, as DNA: TGTGCCAGCAGCTTTCCCCACTCCTACGAGCAGTACTTC.

This chain uses TRBV7-3 with TRBJ1-1; 8 nucleotides line up with TRBD1. The trim removed 2 bases at V and 0 bases at J, leaving 20 bases unmatched. Germline values: CDR1 SGHTA, CDR2 FQGTGA. This CDR3 spans 21 amino acids. Here the CDR3 DNA reads TGTGCCAGCAGCTTATACCCGTTGTGGGGACAGGTGAGAATGATGAACACTGAAGCTTTCTTT. Translated, it gives CASSLYPLWGQVRMMNTEAFF.

This clonotype was found many times. The CDR3 here is CSVNKRGATYEQYF. The DNA of the CDR3 is TGCAGCGTTAACAAGCGGGGGGCCACCTACGAGCAGTACTTC. J is TRBJ2-7 and V is TRBV29-1; 9 positions match TRBD2. The CDR3 extends over 14 amino acids. Germline lookup yields CDR1 SQVTM and CDR2 ANQGSEA. The junction had 7 bases not matched to a gene; V was cut back by 5 bases and J by 2 bases.

This chain connects TRBV20-1 to TRBJ2-3, with a possible D match to TRBD1 (6 bases). The CDR3 runs 13 residues. Germline V gene data show CDR1 as DFQATT and CDR2 as SNEGSKA (reference sequence). V was trimmed by 8 bases and J by 0 bases, leaving 12 bases between them. The CDR3 coding sequence is TGCAGTCTCAGGGGCGTGAGCACAGATACGCAGTATTTT. This codes for CSLRGVSTDTQYF.

The gene calls are TRBV18 and TRBJ1-6; 8 positions agree with TRBD1. The CDR3 has 13 amino acids. Germline V lookup: CDR1 KGHSH, CDR2 LQKENI. V lost 11 bases and J lost 7; bases outside the gene matches: 7. The DNA of the CDR3 is TGTGCCGGCGCCCGGGACAGGAATTCACCCCTCCACTTT. Amino acids: CAGARDRNSPLHF.

V is TRBV7-9 and J is TRBJ2-1; a possible D gene is TRBD1 (6 bases). Germline CDR1 is SEHNR and CDR2 is FQNEAQ (reference sequence). CDR3 size: 14 residues. Trimming cost V 6 bases and J 1 base, with 10 bases left between them. CDR3 sequence reads: CASRGQKSYNEQFF. The CDR3 bases are TGTGCCAGCAGGGGACAAAAATCCTACAATGAGCAGTTCTTC.

This clonotype was seen more than once but under ten times. For the CDR3, the DNA is TGTGCCAGCAGCCCTTGGACAGGTGGAGGCACAGATACGCAGTATTTT. Protein product: CASSPWTGGGTDTQYF. The chain carries TRBV11-1 and TRBJ2-3, with TRBD1 matching 7 bases. The CDR3 covers 16 residues. The V and J ends lost 5 bases and 1 base, in that order; junction bases with no gene match: 9. Germline V gene lookup returns CDR1 SGHAT and CDR2 FQDESV (reference sequence).

This clonotype was found many times. The chain joins TRBV29-1 to TRBJ2-1; D perhaps matches TRBD2 (5 bases). The CDR3 length is 15 residues. Germline loops: CDR1 SQVTM, CDR2 ANQGSEA. V lost 4 bases to trimming and J lost 2 bases, with 15 bases between them. The CDR3 loop is CSVGGGETAYNEQFF. The DNA for the CDR3 is TGCAGCGTTGGCGGAGGAGAGACCGCCTACAATGAGCAGTTCTTC.

This clonotype appeared a few times. The chain is built from TRBV10-3 and TRBJ2-2; a possible D gene is TRBD1 (5 bases). Germline CDR1 and CDR2: ENHRY and SYGVKD. The CDR3 sequence is 13 residues long. V lost 11 bases and J lost 6, with 16 bases in between. CDR3 amino acids: CAVPALGAGELFF. CDR3 DNA sequence: TGTGCCGTTCCGGCCCTAGGGGCCGGGGAGCTGTTTTTT.

The chain is built from TRBV5-1 and TRBJ2-7; D might be TRBD1 (6 bases). This CDR3 region has 15 residues. V was cut by 3 bases and J by 3 bases, with 16 bases left in between. Germline CDR1 reads SGHRS; CDR2 reads YFSETQ. Written as DNA, the CDR3 is TGCGCCAGCAGCTACGACGGGACACCACGCTACGAGCAGTACTTC. It is translated as CASSYDGTPRYEQYF.

Only a few counts were recorded for this clonotype. The V and J genes are TRBV30 and TRBJ1-2, with 7 positions matching TRBD1. The CDR3 has 12 residues. From germline, CDR1 is GTSNPN and CDR2 SVGIG (reference sequence). V lost 6 bases, J lost 5 bases, and 6 bases stayed unmatched. The CDR3 reads CACRQGPYGYTF. The CDR3 DNA reads as TGTGCCTGTCGACAGGGACCTTATGGCTACACCTTC.

This clonotype was recorded a few times. The rearrangement links TRBV10-2 to TRBJ1-6, with 7 bases that match TRBD1. V was pared by 3 bases and J by 9 bases, with 14 bases of the junction left unmatched. This CDR3 has 17 residues. Germline V CDR1 and CDR2: WSHSY, SAAADI. In DNA form, the CDR3 reads TGCGCCAGCAGTGACCTAAAACAGACAGGGTTAGGTTCACCCCTCCACTTT. Translation gives CASSDLKQTGLGSPLHF.

V is TRBV27 and J is TRBJ2-1, with D maybe TRBD1 (6 bases). CDR1 and CDR2 from the germline V gene are MNHEY and SMNVEV (reference sequence). This CDR3 has 20 residues. V was pared by 1 base and J by 7 bases, with 29 bases between. The CDR3 loop reads CASSLYPTGAEGGIGNEQFF. The CDR3 DNA reads as TGTGCCAGCAGTTTATACCCGACCGGAGCGGAAGGGGGTATAGGTAATGAGCAGTTCTTC.